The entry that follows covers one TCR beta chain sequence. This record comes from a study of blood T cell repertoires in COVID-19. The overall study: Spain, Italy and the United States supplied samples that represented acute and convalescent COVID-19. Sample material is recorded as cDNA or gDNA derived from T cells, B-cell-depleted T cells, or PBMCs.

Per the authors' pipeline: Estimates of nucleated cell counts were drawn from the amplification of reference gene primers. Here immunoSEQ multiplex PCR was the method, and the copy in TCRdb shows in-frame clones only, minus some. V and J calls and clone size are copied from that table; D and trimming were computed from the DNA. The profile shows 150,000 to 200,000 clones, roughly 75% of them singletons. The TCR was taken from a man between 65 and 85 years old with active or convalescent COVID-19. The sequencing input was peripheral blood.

CDR3 region: CASSPGRRGASNQPQHF. CDR3 coding DNA: TGTGCCAGCAGTCCAGGACGACGCGGGGCGAGCAATCAGCCCCAGCATTTT. This rearrangement joins TRBV6-6 to TRBJ1-5, with a weak D call TRBD1 (5 bases). This CDR3 is 17 amino acids long. Germline V gene lookup returns CDR1 MNHNY and CDR2 SVGAGI (reference sequence). The V end was cut by 5 bases, the J end by 1 base, with 18 bases between.